This TCR beta chain was captured by sequencing in a study of blood T cell repertoires in COVID-19. Study-level background: Samples came from the United States, Italy and Spain, spanning acute and convalescent COVID-19. Nucleic acid was either cDNA or gDNA, and it came from T cells, B-cell-depleted T cells, or PBMCs.

Trimming took 0 bases from V and 6 from J, leaving 12 bases between them. The CDR3 length is 14 residues. CDR1 is SGHDN and CDR2 is FVKESK in the germline V gene. Original data processing: Reference gene primer amplification in the assay estimated nucleated cell counts. TCRdb keeps only in-frame clones here, not all; method: immunoSEQ multiplex PCR. For V, J and clone size, that table is used; D and trimming come from the DNA. The sample yields around 230,000 clones, about four fifths seen once. This TCR was recovered from a woman of 80 years or more with acute or convalescent COVID-19. Source material: peripheral blood. This chain joins TRBV14 and TRBJ2-7; D is unclear. The CDR3 loop is CASSQDSSSREQYF. The CDR3 bases are TGTGCCAGCAGCCAAGATAGCTCGTCCCGCGAGCAGTACTTC. Full variable domain (remainder filled in from reference TRBV14 and TRBJ2-7): EAGVTQFPSHSVIEKGQTVTLRCDPISGHDNLYWYRRVMGKEIKFLLHFVKESKQDESGMPNNRFLAERTGGTYSTLKVQPAELEDSGVYFCASSQDSSSREQYFGPGTRLTVT.